One and the same sample provided the 11 T cell receptor beta chains below, sequenced in a study of regulatory T cells in long-lasting Graves disease. This sample's time point: newly diagnosed GD, antithyroid drugs for less than 3 months. RNA extracted from PBMCs served as the sequencing template. With iRepertoire HTBI primers and Arm-PCR of CDR3 regions, TCR beta libraries were built. TCRdb recomputed calls from the multiplex PCR reads with MiXCR, one row per CDR3 protein. The sample shows approximately 400,000 distinct CDR3 sequences, about 15% of them seen only once. The same data also went into a second study, on T cells in Graves' hyperthyroidism and ophthalmopathy.

The sequencing used peripheral blood mononuclear cells (PBMCs), collected at new diagnosis, from a patient treated with antithyroid drugs. These receptors were collected from a woman between 35 and 50 years old with Graves disease.

The chain uses TRBV5-5 and TRBJ2-7; D is possibly TRBD2 (5 bases). The CDR3 is 15 residues long. Trimming removed 0 bases from V and 1 base from J, with 11 bases in between. Looked up from germline, CDR1 is SGHKS and CDR2 is YYEKEE (reference sequence). Here the CDR3 reads CASSLGLSGSYEQYF. For the CDR3, the DNA is TGTGCCAGCAGCTTGGGGTTGAGCGGTTCCTACGAGCAGTACTTC.

This clonotype was recorded at least ten times. The V and J genes are TRBV28 and TRBJ1-1, with 7 positions matching TRBD1. The V and J ends lost 6 bases and 2 bases, in that order; junction bases with no gene match: 15. The germline gives CDR1 MDHEN, CDR2 SYDVKM. This CDR3 has 17 amino acids. DNA of the CDR3: TGTGCCAGCAGCACTCCCAGTGGCAGGGGGGCCAACACTGAAGCTTTCTTT. Protein: CASSTPSGRGANTEAFF. Full variable domain (rest looked up from reference TRBV28 and TRBJ1-1): DVKVTQSSRYLVKRTGEKVFLECVQDMDHENMFWYRQDPGLGLRLIYFSYDVKMKEKGDIPEGYSVSREKKERFSLILESASTNQTSMYLCASSTPSGRGANTEAFFGQGTRLTVV.

The CDR3 sequence is CAWDSGQGTDTQYF. The CDR3 coding sequence is TGTGCCTGGGATAGCGGTCAGGGCACAGATACGCAGTATTTT. V gene TRBV30 combines with J gene TRBJ2-3; possible D gene TRBD2, 6 bases. The germline V gene has CDR1 GTSNPN and CDR2 SVGIG (reference sequence). The V and J ends lost 5 bases and 1 base respectively, with 13 bases between them. CDR3 length: 14 residues.

This clonotype was counted only a few times. V and J are TRBV5-4 and TRBJ1-2; no firm D call. Germline V gene sequence: CDR1 SGHNT, CDR2 YYREEE (reference sequence). The CDR3 covers 15 residues. Deletions cut 0 bases from V and 1 base from J, with 10 bases between. The CDR3: CASSLVGWDNYGYTF. The CDR3 region has the DNA TGTGCCAGCAGCTTGGTAGGGTGGGATAACTATGGCTACACCTTC. Combining the CDR3 with reference TRBV5-4 and TRBJ1-2 gives the whole variable domain ETGVTQSPTHLIKTRGQQVTLRCSSQSGHNTVSWYQQALGQGPQFIFQYYREEENGRGNFPPRFSGLQFPNYSSELNVNALELDDSALYLCASSLVGWDNYGYTFGSGTRLTVV.

This clonotype has a handful of counts. The genes are TRBV30 and TRBJ2-1; the match to TRBD2 covers 10 bases. In germline, CDR1 is GTSNPN, CDR2 SVGIG (reference sequence). This CDR3 has 14 residues. The V and J ends lost 0 bases and 10 bases, in that order; junction bases with no gene match: 6. The CDR3 bases are TGTGCCTGGAGTGTTTGGACTAGCGGCGGGGAGCAGTTCTTC. It translates to CAWSVWTSGGEQFF.

The rearrangement links TRBV7-9 to TRBJ2-3; tentative D call: TRBD1 (6 bases). CDR3 length: 14 residues. CDR1 is SEHNR and CDR2 is FQNEAQ in the germline V gene (reference sequence). Trimming took off 10 bases at V and 4 bases at J, with 18 bases between the two ends. The CDR3 DNA is TGTGCCACCCGCGCGCGAGGGGGATCAGATACGCAGTATTTT. This gives the protein CATRARGGSDTQYF.

This clonotype occurred many times. J is TRBJ1-4 and V is TRBV19; D is undetermined. Per germline, CDR1 LNHDA and CDR2 SQIVND (reference sequence). The CDR3 sequence is 13 residues long. V was shortened by 7 bases and J by 8 bases, with 14 bases between the two germline ends. Here the CDR3 DNA reads TGTGCCAGTAAAAGCAATGAGATAGAAAAACTGTTTTTT. Its protein product is CASKSNEIEKLFF.

At least ten counts were recorded for this clonotype. The chain carries TRBV13 and TRBJ2-3; D possibly corresponds to TRBD2 (6 bases). Deletions cut 0 bases from V and 0 bases from J, with 16 bases between. The CDR3 has 18 amino acids. Germline V gene data show CDR1 as PRHDT and CDR2 as FYEKMQ (reference sequence). CDR3 sequence reads: CASSLGRRSGESTDTQYF. CDR3 bases: TGTGCCAGCAGCTTAGGCCGGAGATCGGGAGAGAGCACAGATACGCAGTATTTT.

The gene calls are TRBV7-2 and TRBJ2-3, with 10 nucleotides matching TRBD2. The CDR3 spans 17 residues. The germline CDR1 and CDR2 sequences are SGHTA and FQGNSA. V lost 1 base to trimming and J lost 1 base; unmatched junction nucleotides: 5. The CDR3 DNA follows: TGTGCCAGCAGCTTAGTCGCTAGCGGGAGAGGCACAGATACGCAGTATTTT. It translates to CASSLVASGRGTDTQYF.

This chain uses TRBV19 with TRBJ2-6, with D maybe TRBD2 (6 bases). Germline V gives CDR1 LNHDA, CDR2 SQIVND (reference sequence). This CDR3 comprises 15 residues. The ends were cut back, 0 bases at V and 3 bases at J, with 6 bases in the middle. The CDR3 loop is CASSIEGGGANVLTF. The CDR3 bases are TGTGCCAGTAGTATAGAGGGGGGTGGGGCCAACGTCCTGACTTTC.

The sample holds many counts of this clonotype. This chain uses TRBV12-5 with TRBJ1-2; possible D gene TRBD1, 6 bases. Per the germline V gene, CDR1 is LGHNT and CDR2 is FRNRAP. V was clipped by 4 bases and J by 8 bases, with 20 bases between them. This CDR3 contains 15 residues. The DNA of the CDR3 is TGTGCTAGTGGTTCCCCCGGGACACGCTCAAGGGGCTACACCTTC. This gives the protein CASGSPGTRSRGYTF.